These 31 T cell receptor beta chains originate from one sample sequenced in a study of cytotoxic CD8 clonotypes in ibrutinib-treated CLL (dated by TCRdb to about 2021). Library creation used the immunoSEQ multiplex PCR assay. Imported from immuneACCESS, the table was reduced by TCRdb to in-frame sequences with V and J called. These copies leave out some clones; in studies compared against another copy, an unresolved V gene accounts for under half, and the cause of the remainder is not known. In all, the sample holds 28,000 or so clones, and 62% of those were seen once. The ten largest clones add up to 13% to 15% of the sample. The source material was PBMCs, sampled before ibrutinib treatment. The receptor set was obtained from a human donor with chronic lymphocytic leukemia.

The genes are TRBV29-1 and TRBJ1-2, with D unresolved. Germline lookup yields CDR1 SQVTM and CDR2 ANQGSEA. The CDR3 length is 11 residues. Trimming removed 2 bases at V and 1 base at J, with 2 bases between. The DNA of the CDR3 is TGCAGCGTTGAACTTAACTATGGCTACACCTTC. It translates to CSVELNYGYTF.

CDR3 nucleotide sequence: TGTGCCAGCAGTGGGCTTTTAGCGGGAGACAATGAGCAGTTCTTC. Protein sequence: CASSGLLAGDNEQFF. The chain has TRBV2 and TRBJ2-1; 9 positions match TRBD2. CDR3 size: 15 residues. Germline CDR1 reads SNHLY; CDR2 reads FYNNEI. V was pared by 4 bases and J by 5 bases, with 6 bases of the junction left unmatched.

The chain has TRBV29-1 and TRBJ2-5, with 10 bases matching TRBD2. The CDR3 is 12 amino acids. The germline gives CDR1 SQVTM, CDR2 ANQGSEA. J was trimmed by 7 bases and V by 7 bases; bases with no gene match: 6. The CDR3 nucleotides read TGCAGCGGCTTAGCGGGAGGCCCGACCCAGTACTTC. Protein sequence: CSGLAGGPTQYF.

This rearrangement joins TRBV7-3 to TRBJ1-1; D might be TRBD1 (5 bases). V was pared by 5 bases and J by 1 base, with 8 bases between. Germline values: CDR1 SGHTA, CDR2 FQGTGA. There are 13 residues in the CDR3. The CDR3 loop is CASSAQGNTEAFF. Here the CDR3 DNA reads TGTGCCAGCAGCGCTCAGGGGAACACTGAAGCTTTCTTT.

Within the sample, this clone is medium-sized (0.01 to 0.1%). This chain uses TRBV6-1 with TRBJ2-7; D possibly corresponds to TRBD1 (5 bases). Germline assignment: CDR1 MNHNS and CDR2 SASEGT. Deletions cut 6 bases from V and 2 bases from J, with 8 bases between. The CDR3 has 12 residues. CDR3 residues: CASRGAAYEQYF. CDR3 nucleotides: TGTGCCAGCAGAGGGGCAGCCTACGAGCAGTACTTC.

The chain recombines TRBV5-1 with TRBJ2-3; TRBD1 aligns across 7 bases. The junction had 2 bases not matched to a gene; V was cut back by 0 bases and J by 4 bases. The CDR3 covers 14 residues. CDR1 and CDR2 from the germline V gene are SGHRS and YFSETQ. The DNA for the CDR3 is TGCGCCAGCAGCTTGGACGGGACAGCAGATACGCAGTATTTT. This encodes CASSLDGTADTQYF.

This clone was recorded a few times. This chain uses TRBV5-4 with TRBJ2-2; D might be TRBD1 (5 bases). Germline-derived CDR1 and CDR2 are SGHNT and YYREEE (reference sequence). The CDR3 runs 13 residues. V was shortened by 2 bases and J by 5 bases, with 7 bases between the two germline ends. As DNA, the CDR3 is TGTGCCAGCAGCTTCAGGGTTACCGGGGAGCTGTTTTTT. This sequence encodes CASSFRVTGELFF.

There are a few counts of this clone. The rearrangement links TRBV7-8 to TRBJ1-1; D is uncertain. CDR3 length equals 14 residues. V gave up 5 bases and J gave up 3 bases, with 13 bases separating them. Per germline, CDR1 SGHVS and CDR2 FQNEAQ. The CDR3 here is CASSPIHYDTEAFF. Written as DNA, the CDR3 is TGTGCCAGCAGCCCAATACATTATGACACTGAAGCTTTCTTT.

The chain combines TRBV5-1 with TRBJ2-7, with 7 bases identical to TRBD1. Germline assignment: CDR1 SGHRS and CDR2 YFSETQ. CDR3 length equals 13 residues. J was trimmed by 2 bases and V by 3 bases; bases with no gene match: 2. The CDR3 is CASSSTGAYEQYF. The CDR3 DNA reads TGCGCCAGCAGCTCAACAGGGGCCTACGAGCAGTACTTC.

The V call is TRBV18, the J call TRBJ2-7, with 7 bases matching TRBD1. Germline CDR1 is KGHSH and CDR2 is LQKENI. Trimming removed 4 bases from V and 0 bases from J; junction bases left unmatched: 6. The CDR3 covers 15 residues. CDR3 DNA sequence: TGTGCCAGCTCACTGGGACAGCCGAGCTCCTACGAGCAGTACTTC. As protein: CASSLGQPSSYEQYF. The full variable domain, in which reference TRBV18 and TRBJ2-7 provide the parts outside the CDR3, is NAGVMQNPRHLVRRRGQEARLRCSPMKGHSHVYWYRQLPEEGLKFMVYLQKENIIDESGMPKERFSAEFPKEGPSILRIQQVVRGDSAAYFCASSLGQPSSYEQYFGPGTRLTVT.

The chain recombines TRBV19 with TRBJ2-7, with 11 bases matching TRBD1. Germline V gene sequence: CDR1 LNHDA, CDR2 SQIVND (reference sequence). V lost 5 bases and J lost 6; bases outside the gene matches: 9. There are 15 residues in the CDR3. CDR3 DNA sequence: TGTGCCAGTAGTCCCCGGACAGGGGGCGCCTTCGAGCAGTACTTC. Amino acid sequence: CASSPRTGGAFEQYF.

J is TRBJ1-2 and V is TRBV7-9; 8 bases are a match to TRBD1. Germline V gene sequence: CDR1 SEHNR, CDR2 FQNEAQ (reference sequence). This CDR3 spans 16 amino acids. After removal of 4 bases from V and 8 bases from J, the junction contained 15 bases not matched to a gene. CDR3 region: CASSSTGEGSLAGYTF. The DNA of the CDR3 is TGTGCCAGCAGCTCGACAGGGGAGGGAAGCCTCGCCGGCTACACCTTC.

In this sample, this clone turned up a few times. The chain employs TRBV19 and TRBJ2-1; D may match TRBD1 or TRBD2 (5 bases each). Trimming stripped 0 bases from V and 2 bases from J, with 8 bases between. Germline lookup yields CDR1 LNHDA and CDR2 SQIVND (reference sequence). The CDR3 runs to 15 residues. CDR3 DNA: TGTGCCAGTAGTATAGACGAGGGGCCCTACAATGAGCAGTTCTTC. Its protein is CASSIDEGPYNEQFF.

The chain is built from TRBV10-3 and TRBJ2-7; D possibly corresponds to TRBD2 (5 bases). This CDR3 is built from 14 residues. Germline V gives CDR1 ENHRY, CDR2 SYGVKD. Trimming removed 6 bases at V and 2 bases at J, with 14 bases between. Written as DNA, the CDR3 is TGTGCCATCAGGGCCCCGCAGCGGCCCTACGAGCAGTACTTC. As protein: CAIRAPQRPYEQYF.

This clone has more than one count but fewer than ten. This rearrangement joins TRBV5-1 to TRBJ2-7; D may be TRBD1 (6 bases). Germline values: CDR1 SGHRS, CDR2 YFSETQ. Trimming shortened V by 4 bases and J by 3 bases, and 17 bases separated the two germline ends. The CDR3 sequence is 15 residues long. The CDR3 spells CASSPIPGQLYEQYF. The DNA of the CDR3 is TGCGCCAGCAGCCCGATACCGGGACAACTCTACGAGCAGTACTTC.

This chain connects TRBV2 to TRBJ1-1, with no clear D. V lost 0 bases and J lost 3, with 17 bases in between. The CDR3 contains 17 residues. CDR1 and CDR2 (germline): SNHLY, FYNNEI. The DNA of the CDR3 is TGTGCCAGCAGTGAAGCGCCCTCATGGGGTGCGCACACTGAAGCTTTCTTT. Protein: CASSEAPSWGAHTEAFF.

This rearrangement joins TRBV30 to TRBJ2-1; no firm D call. Trimming stripped 4 bases from V and 0 bases from J, with 7 bases between. From germline, CDR1 is GTSNPN and CDR2 SVGIG (reference sequence). The CDR3 runs 13 residues. The CDR3 loop is CAWNPSSYNEQFF. The CDR3 coding sequence is TGTGCCTGGAACCCAAGCTCCTACAATGAGCAGTTCTTC.

This clone came up a few times. V gene TRBV7-9 combines with J gene TRBJ1-2; perhaps TRBD1 as D (5 bases). The V gene's germline CDR1 is SEHNR and CDR2 FQNEAQ (reference sequence). The CDR3 sequence is 14 residues long. V shed 4 bases and J shed 1 base, with 10 bases lying between them. The CDR3 DNA reads TGTGCCAGCAGCTCAACGGGGGGTAACTATGGCTACACCTTC. This translates into CASSSTGGNYGYTF.

A few counts support this clone. The chain recombines TRBV7-2 with TRBJ2-7; 10 bases are a match to TRBD1. Losses at the gene ends were 6 bases for V and 6 bases for J; bases not matched to a gene: 8. The length of the CDR3 is 14 residues. Germline V gene data show CDR1 as SGHTA and CDR2 as FQGNSA. The DNA of the CDR3 is TGTGCCAGCAGGCCTGTGACAGGGGGCGGCGAGCAGTACTTC. As protein: CASRPVTGGGEQYF.

In its sample, this clone was seen a few times. This chain uses TRBV9 with TRBJ1-1; D ambiguous. Between the trimmed V and J ends, which lost 0 bases and 0 bases, there was a span of 9 bases. Per the germline V gene, CDR1 is SGDLS and CDR2 is YYNGEE. The CDR3 is 15 amino acids. This chain's CDR3 is CASSVGHGLNTEAFF. For the CDR3, the DNA is TGTGCCAGCAGCGTAGGACACGGATTGAACACTGAAGCTTTCTTT.

Only one count was recorded for this clone. This rearrangement joins TRBV6-6 to TRBJ2-3, with 8 bases matching TRBD1. Germline V gives CDR1 MNHNY, CDR2 SVGAGI (reference sequence). This CDR3 has 15 residues. V shed 2 bases and J 3 bases; nucleotides not matched to a gene: 4. CDR3 sequence: CASSYQGARTDTQYF. DNA of the CDR3: TGTGCCAGCAGTTACCAGGGGGCGCGGACAGATACGCAGTATTTT.

This rearrangement joins TRBV27 to TRBJ1-2; TRBD1 is a possible D gene (6 bases). Trimming took 5 bases from V and 3 from J, leaving 16 bases between them. The CDR3 length is 15 residues. Per the germline V gene, CDR1 is MNHEY and CDR2 is SMNVEV (reference sequence). CDR3 nucleotides: TGTGCCAGCAGTCTACAGGGAATCTCCTACTATGGCTACACCTTC. Translated, it gives CASSLQGISYYGYTF.

This clone was detected once. The CDR3 coding sequence is TGTGCCAGCAGTGCGGGACTAGCGGGGGATACGCAGTATTTT. Translated, it gives CASSAGLAGDTQYF. This rearrangement joins TRBV5-8 to TRBJ2-3; TRBD2 matches at 13 bases. V lost 5 bases, J lost 6 bases, and 3 bases stayed unmatched. Looked up from germline, CDR1 is SGHTS and CDR2 is YDEGEE. There are 14 residues in the CDR3.

The rearrangement links TRBV29-1 to TRBJ2-7; weak D call: TRBD1 (6 bases). This CDR3 has 13 residues. V dropped 0 bases and J dropped 5 bases, with 11 bases sitting between them. Germline CDR1 and CDR2: SQVTM and ANQGSEA. As DNA, the CDR3 is TGCAGCGTTGAAGATGCCAGGGACAACGAGCAGTACTTC. It yields the protein CSVEDARDNEQYF.

This clone was counted a few times. This chain links TRBV5-4 with TRBJ1-2, with D hard to call. V lost 6 bases and J 3 bases, leaving 12 bases between the germline ends. The CDR3 has 13 residues. Looked up from germline, CDR1 is SGHNT and CDR2 is YYREEE (reference sequence). The CDR3 loop reads CASTVTADYGYTF. CDR3 bases: TGTGCCAGCACCGTTACCGCTGACTATGGCTACACCTTC.

The chain recombines TRBV19 with TRBJ2-3; tentative D call: TRBD1 (6 bases). The CDR3 is made up of 14 amino acids. Per the germline V gene, CDR1 is LNHDA and CDR2 is SQIVND (reference sequence). V shed 8 bases and J shed 4 bases, with 16 bases lying between them. The CDR3 nucleotides are TGTGCCAGTGCAGGGACACTGAGGGCAGATACGCAGTATTTT. This gives the protein CASAGTLRADTQYF.

As DNA, the CDR3 is TGTGCCAGCAGCCCAAGGACTGCGATTGCCGTCGGGGAGCTGTTTTTT. Protein product: CASSPRTAIAVGELFF. The chain recombines TRBV9 with TRBJ2-2; the D gene is possibly TRBD2 (5 bases). V was pared by 4 bases and J by 7 bases, with 20 bases between. Germline CDR1 SGDLS, CDR2 YYNGEE. The CDR3 loop spans 16 amino acids.

V gene TRBV7-9 combines with J gene TRBJ1-4; TRBD1 agrees at 8 bases. Germline assignment: CDR1 SEHNR and CDR2 FQNEAQ (reference sequence). The trim removed 5 bases at V and 8 bases at J, leaving 7 bases unmatched. This CDR3 has 14 amino acids. In DNA, the CDR3 is TGTGCCAGCAGCCCGCGGACAGGGCGGGAAAAACTGTTTTTT. Protein product: CASSPRTGREKLFF.

The rearrangement uses TRBV7-2 and TRBJ1-5; D unresolved. The CDR3 runs 15 residues. Germline V CDR1 and CDR2: SGHTA, FQGNSA. V dropped 1 base and J dropped 3 bases, with 10 bases sitting between them. CDR3 DNA sequence: TGTGCCAGCAGCTTAGGCCCCTACCCCAATCAGCCCCAGCATTTT. This translates into CASSLGPYPNQPQHF.

This sequence joins TRBV5-1 and TRBJ2-1, with D perhaps being TRBD1 or TRBD2 (5 bases each). V lost 2 bases and J 0 bases, leaving 18 bases between the germline ends. Germline V gives CDR1 SGHRS, CDR2 YFSETQ. This CDR3 contains 18 residues. The CDR3, as DNA: TGCGCCAGCAGCTTCCTCGGGACCTTTTCCACCTCCTACAATGAGCAGTTCTTC. This gives the protein CASSFLGTFSTSYNEQFF. The whole variable domain, filled in from reference TRBV5-1 and TRBJ2-1, reads KAGVTQTPRYLIKTRGQQVTLSCSPISGHRSVSWYQQTPGQGLQFLFEYFSETQRNKGNFPGRFSGRQFSNSRSEMNVSTLELGDSALYLCASSFLGTFSTSYNEQFFGPGTRLTVL.

This clone occurred a few times. The rearrangement joins TRBV2 to TRBJ2-7; 8 nucleotides align to TRBD1. The CDR3 consists of 14 residues. Germline V gene lookup returns CDR1 SNHLY and CDR2 FYNNEI. V trimming: 3 bases; J trimming: 6 bases; junction bases outside the gene matches: 7. The CDR3 sequence: CASSEETGVSEQYF. As DNA, the CDR3 is TGTGCCAGCAGTGAGGAGACAGGGGTTAGCGAGCAGTACTTC. Based on the CDR3 plus reference TRBV2 and TRBJ2-7, the full variable domain is EPEVTQTPSHQVTQMGQEVILRCVPISNHLYFYWYRQILGQKVEFLVSFYNNEISEKSEIFDDQFSVERPDGSNFTLKIRSTKLEDSAMYFCASSEETGVSEQYFGPGTRLTVT.